This record looks at one T cell receptor beta chain sequence and its context. Its antigen is still unknown. This CDR3 comprises 16 residues. V was trimmed by 2 bases and J by 0 bases, leaving 12 bases between them. Germline CDR1 is SGHRS and CDR2 is YFSETQ. These data are taken from a study of cytomegalovirus exposure and HLA in healthy donors. General observations from the study: An analysis done earlier found most TCR beta V segments productive about 87% or about 30% of the time.

The PCR made use of 60 Vbeta and 13 Jbeta primers. Clones were read by immunoSEQ multiplex PCR, and TCRdb kept only the in-frame ones, dropping some. The table lists more than 140,000 clones, roughly 79% of them singletons. Sequenced input: PBMCs. The rearrangement links TRBV5-1 to TRBJ1-5, with D hard to call. The source is a middle-aged woman in good health and CMV-seronegative. The CDR3: CASSFWGADSNQPQHF. CDR3 nucleotides: TGCGCCAGCAGCTTTTGGGGAGCCGATAGCAATCAGCCCCAGCATTTT. Filled out from reference TRBV5-1 and TRBJ1-5, the complete variable domain reads KAGVTQTPRYLIKTRGQQVTLSCSPISGHRSVSWYQQTPGQGLQFLFEYFSETQRNKGNFPGRFSGRQFSNSRSEMNVSTLELGDSALYLCASSFWGADSNQPQHFGDGTRLSIL.